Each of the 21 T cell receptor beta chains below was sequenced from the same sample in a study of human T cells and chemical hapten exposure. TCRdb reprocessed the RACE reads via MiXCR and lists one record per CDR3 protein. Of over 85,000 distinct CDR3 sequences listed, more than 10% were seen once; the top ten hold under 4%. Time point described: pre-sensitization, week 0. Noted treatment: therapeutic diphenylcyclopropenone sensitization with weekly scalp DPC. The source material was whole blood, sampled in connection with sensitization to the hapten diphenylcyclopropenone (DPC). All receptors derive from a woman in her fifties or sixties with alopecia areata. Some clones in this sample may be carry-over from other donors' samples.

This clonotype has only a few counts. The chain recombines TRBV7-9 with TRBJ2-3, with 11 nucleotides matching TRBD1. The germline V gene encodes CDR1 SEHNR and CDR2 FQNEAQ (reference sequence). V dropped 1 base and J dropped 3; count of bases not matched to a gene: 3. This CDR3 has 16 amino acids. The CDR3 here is CASSLGDRGRTDTQYF. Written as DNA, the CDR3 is TGTGCCAGCAGCTTAGGGGACAGGGGGAGAACAGATACGCAGTATTTT.

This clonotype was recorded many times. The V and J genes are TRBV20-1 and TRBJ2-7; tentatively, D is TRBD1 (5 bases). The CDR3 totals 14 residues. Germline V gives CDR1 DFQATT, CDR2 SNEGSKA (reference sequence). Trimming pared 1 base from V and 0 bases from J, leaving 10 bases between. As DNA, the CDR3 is TGCAGTGCTAGAGGGGGCCCGATCTCCTACGAGCAGTACTTC. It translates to CSARGGPISYEQYF.

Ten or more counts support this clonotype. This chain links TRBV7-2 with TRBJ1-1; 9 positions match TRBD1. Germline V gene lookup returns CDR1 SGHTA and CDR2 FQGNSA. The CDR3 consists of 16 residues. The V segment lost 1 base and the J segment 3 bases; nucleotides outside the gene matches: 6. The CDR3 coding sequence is TGTGCCAGCAGCTTAGTAGGACAGGGGATGCACACTGAAGCTTTCTTT. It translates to CASSLVGQGMHTEAFF.

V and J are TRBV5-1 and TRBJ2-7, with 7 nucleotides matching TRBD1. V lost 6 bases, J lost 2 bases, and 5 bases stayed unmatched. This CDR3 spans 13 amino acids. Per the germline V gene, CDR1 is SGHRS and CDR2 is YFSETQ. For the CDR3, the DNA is TGCGCCAGCACTAAAGACAGGGCCTACGAGCAGTACTTC. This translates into CASTKDRAYEQYF.

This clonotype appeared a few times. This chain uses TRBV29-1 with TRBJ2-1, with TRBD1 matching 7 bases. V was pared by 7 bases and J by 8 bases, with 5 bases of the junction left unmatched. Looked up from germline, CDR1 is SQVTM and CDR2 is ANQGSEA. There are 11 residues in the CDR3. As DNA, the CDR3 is TGCAGCGCAGTAGGGGGCTATGAGCAGTTCTTC. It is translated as CSAVGGYEQFF.

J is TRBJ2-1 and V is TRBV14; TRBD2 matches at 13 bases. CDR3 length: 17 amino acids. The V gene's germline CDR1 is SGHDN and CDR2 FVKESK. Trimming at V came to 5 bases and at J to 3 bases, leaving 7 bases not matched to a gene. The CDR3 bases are TGTGCCAGCAGCTCCCGACTAGCGGGGGGATTCTACAATGAGCAGTTCTTC. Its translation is CASSSRLAGGFYNEQFF.

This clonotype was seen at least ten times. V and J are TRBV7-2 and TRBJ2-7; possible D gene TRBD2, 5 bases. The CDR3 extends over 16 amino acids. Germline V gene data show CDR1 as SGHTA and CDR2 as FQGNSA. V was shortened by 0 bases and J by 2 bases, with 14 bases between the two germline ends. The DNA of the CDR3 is TGTGCCAGCAGCTTAGCGAAGGGCCCGGAGGCCTACGAGCAGTACTTC. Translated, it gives CASSLAKGPEAYEQYF.

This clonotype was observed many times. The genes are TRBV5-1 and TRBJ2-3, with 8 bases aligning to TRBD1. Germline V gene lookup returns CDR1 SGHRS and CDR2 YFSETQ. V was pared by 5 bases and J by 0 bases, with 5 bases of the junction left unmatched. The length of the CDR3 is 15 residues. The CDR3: CASSRDRTSTDTQYF. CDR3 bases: TGCGCCAGCAGTCGGGACAGGACTAGCACAGATACGCAGTATTTT.

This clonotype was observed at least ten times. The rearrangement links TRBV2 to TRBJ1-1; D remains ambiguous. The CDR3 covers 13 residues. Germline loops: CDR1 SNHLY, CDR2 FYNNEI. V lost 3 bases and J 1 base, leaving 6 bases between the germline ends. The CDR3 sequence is CASSDTANTEAFF. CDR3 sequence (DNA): TGTGCCAGCAGTGACACGGCGAACACTGAAGCTTTCTTT.

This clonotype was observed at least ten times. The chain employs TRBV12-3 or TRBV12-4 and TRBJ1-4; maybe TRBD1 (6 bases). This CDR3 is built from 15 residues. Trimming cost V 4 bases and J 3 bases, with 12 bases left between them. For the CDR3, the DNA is TGTGCCAGCAGTTCCACAGGGTGGGCTAATGAAAAACTGTTTTTT. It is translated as CASSSTGWANEKLFF.

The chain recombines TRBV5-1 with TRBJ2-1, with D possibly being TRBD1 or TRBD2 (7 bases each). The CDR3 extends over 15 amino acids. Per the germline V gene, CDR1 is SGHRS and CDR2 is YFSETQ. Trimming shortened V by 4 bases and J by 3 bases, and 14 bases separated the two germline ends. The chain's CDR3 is CASSPGGQLYNEQFF. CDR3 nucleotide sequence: TGCGCCAGCAGCCCGGGGGGACAGCTCTACAATGAGCAGTTCTTC.

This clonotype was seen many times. The CDR3 DNA reads as TGTGCCAGCAGAGAGCCCGGCGACAGGGGGGTGGGCTACACCTTC. Translation gives CASREPGDRGVGYTF. The rearrangement joins TRBV12-3 or TRBV12-4 to TRBJ1-2; 9 bases fit TRBD1. After removal of 6 bases from V and 8 bases from J, the junction contained 13 bases not matched to a gene. The CDR3 extends over 15 amino acids.

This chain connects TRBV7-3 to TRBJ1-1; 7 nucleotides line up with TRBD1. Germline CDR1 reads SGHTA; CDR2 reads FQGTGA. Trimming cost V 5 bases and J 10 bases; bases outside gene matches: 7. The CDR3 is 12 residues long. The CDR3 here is CASSPRQGRAFF. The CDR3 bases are TGTGCCAGCAGCCCTCGACAGGGTAGAGCTTTCTTT.

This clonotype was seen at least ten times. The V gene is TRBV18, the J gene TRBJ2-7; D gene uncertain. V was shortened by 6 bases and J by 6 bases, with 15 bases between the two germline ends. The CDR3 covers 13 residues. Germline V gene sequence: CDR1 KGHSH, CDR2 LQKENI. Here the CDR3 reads CASSLPSPPEQYF. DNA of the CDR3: TGTGCCAGCTCCCTTCCAAGCCCCCCCGAGCAGTACTTC.

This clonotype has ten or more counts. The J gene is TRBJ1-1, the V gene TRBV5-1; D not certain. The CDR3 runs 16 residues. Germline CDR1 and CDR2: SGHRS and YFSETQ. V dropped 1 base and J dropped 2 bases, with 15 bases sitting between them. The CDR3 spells CASSLTSGSSNTEAFF. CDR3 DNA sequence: TGCGCCAGCAGCTTGACTTCTGGGAGCAGTAACACTGAAGCTTTCTTT.

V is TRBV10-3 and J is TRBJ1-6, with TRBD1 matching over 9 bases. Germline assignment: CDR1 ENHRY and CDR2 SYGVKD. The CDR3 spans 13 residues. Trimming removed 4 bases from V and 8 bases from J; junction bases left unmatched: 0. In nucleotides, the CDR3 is TGTGCCATCAGTGGACAGGGGGATTCACCCCTCCACTTT. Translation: CAISGQGDSPLHF.

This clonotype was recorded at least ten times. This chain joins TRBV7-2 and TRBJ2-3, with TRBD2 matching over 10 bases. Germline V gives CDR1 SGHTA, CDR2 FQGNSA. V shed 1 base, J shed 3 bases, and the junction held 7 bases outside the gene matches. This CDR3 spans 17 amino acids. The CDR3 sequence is CASSLVLAGVKTDTQYF. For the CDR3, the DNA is TGTGCCAGCAGCTTAGTCCTAGCGGGGGTGAAGACAGATACGCAGTATTTT.

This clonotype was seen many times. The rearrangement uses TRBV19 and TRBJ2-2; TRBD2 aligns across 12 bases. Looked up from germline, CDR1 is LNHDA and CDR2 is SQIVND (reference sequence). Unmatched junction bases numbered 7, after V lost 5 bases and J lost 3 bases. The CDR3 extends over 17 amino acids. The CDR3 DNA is TGTGCCAGTAGTGCGACTAGCGGGGGTATCGACACCGGGGAGCTGTTTTTT. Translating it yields CASSATSGGIDTGELFF. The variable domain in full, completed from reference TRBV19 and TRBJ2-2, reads DGGITQSPKYLFRKEGQNVTLSCEQNLNHDAMYWYRQDPGQGLRLIYYSQIVNDFQKGDIAEGYSVSREKKESFPLTVTSAQKNPTAFYLCASSATSGGIDTGELFFGEGSRLTVL.

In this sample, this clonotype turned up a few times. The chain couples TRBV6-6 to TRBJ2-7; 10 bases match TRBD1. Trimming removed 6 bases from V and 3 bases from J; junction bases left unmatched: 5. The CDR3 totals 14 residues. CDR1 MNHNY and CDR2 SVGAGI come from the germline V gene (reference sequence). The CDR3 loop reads CASSSGTGVYEQYF. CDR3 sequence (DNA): TGTGCCAGCAGCTCCGGGACAGGGGTCTACGAGCAGTACTTC.

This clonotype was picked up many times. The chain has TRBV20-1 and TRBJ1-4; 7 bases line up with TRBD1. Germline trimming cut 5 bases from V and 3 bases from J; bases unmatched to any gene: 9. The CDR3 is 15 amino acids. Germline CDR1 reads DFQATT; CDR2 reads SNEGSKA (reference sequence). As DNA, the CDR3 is TGCAGTGCTCAATCACGGGGACAGTCTAATGAAAAACTGTTTTTT. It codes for CSAQSRGQSNEKLFF.

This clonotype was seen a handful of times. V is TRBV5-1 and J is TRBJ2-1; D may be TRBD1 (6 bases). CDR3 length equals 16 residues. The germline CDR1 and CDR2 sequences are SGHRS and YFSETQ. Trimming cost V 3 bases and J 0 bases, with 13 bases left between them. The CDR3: CASSSQGSLSYNEQFF. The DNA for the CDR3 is TGCGCCAGCAGCTCCCAGGGGTCCCTCTCCTACAATGAGCAGTTCTTC.